This entry describes one TCR beta chain. Authors' data handling: Reference gene primer amplification gave nucleated cell count estimates. Profiled with immunoSEQ multiplex PCR; TCRdb holds only in-frame clones, not every one. V and J calls and clone size come straight from that table; D and trimming were deduced from the DNA. The table lists fewer than 150,000 clones, 70% to 85% of them singletons, with approximately 9% in the top ten. This specimen belongs to a study of blood T cell repertoires in COVID-19. For the study at large: Both acute and convalescent COVID-19 samples were obtained from the United States, Italy and Spain. Nucleic acid was either cDNA or gDNA, and it came from T cells, B-cell-depleted T cells, or PBMCs.

The length of the CDR3 is 15 residues. The V and J ends lost 7 bases and 2 bases, in that order; junction bases with no gene match: 6. Germline V gene sequence: CDR1 SNHLY, CDR2 FYNNEI. The gene calls are TRBV2 and TRBJ2-3, with 10 bases aligning to TRBD1. Material: peripheral blood. This TCR was recovered from a woman older than 75 in a cohort sampled during active or convalescent COVID-19. CDR3 residues: CASKQGTGDTDTQYF. DNA for the CDR3: TGTGCCAGCAAGCAAGGGACAGGGGACACAGATACGCAGTATTTT. Drawing the rest from reference TRBV2 and TRBJ2-3, the complete variable domain is EPEVTQTPSHQVTQMGQEVILRCVPISNHLYFYWYRQILGQKVEFLVSFYNNEISEKSEIFDDQFSVERPDGSNFTLKIRSTKLEDSAMYFCASKQGTGDTDTQYFGPGTRLTVL.